This T cell receptor (beta chain) was sequenced during a study of T cells in localized non-small cell lung cancer. Overall study results and limits: The study detected a median roughly 61 of the top 100 tumor clones in adjacent lung.

With respect to this clone: The antigen is undetermined.

Germline V gives CDR1 SSHAT, CDR2 FNYEAQ (reference sequence). CDR3 length: 14 amino acids. J lost 5 bases, V lost 4 bases, and 4 bases had no gene match. The assay was immunoSEQ multiplex PCR, and TCRdb's table has in-frame clones only and misses some. The repertoire holds 100,000 to 150,000 clones, with 89% as singletons. This clonotype was sampled from a female donor older than 55 with stage I lung adenocarcinoma. The rearrangement joins TRBV7-7 to TRBJ2-5, with 10 bases identical to TRBD2. The source material was peripheral blood, sampled before any cancer treatment. This chain's CDR3 is CASSSGTSVETQYF. CDR3 bases: TGTGCCAGCAGCTCCGGGACTAGCGTCGAGACCCAGTACTTC.